A single sample is the source of the 7 T cell receptor beta chains below, sequenced in a study of technical replicates of blood from a handful of donors. Profiled with immunoSEQ multiplex PCR; TCRdb holds only in-frame clones, not every one. The repertoire holds about 56,000 clones, around 92% seen once, with about 4.5% in the top ten. The specimen was PBMCs. The receptors were gathered from a human donor in good health. Some clones in this sample may be carry-over from other donors' samples.

This clone appeared a few times. The chain carries TRBV4-2 and TRBJ1-1; possible D gene TRBD1, 6 bases. CDR3 size: 13 residues. Trimming pared 6 bases from V and 4 bases from J, leaving 12 bases between. Germline assignment: CDR1 LGHNA and CDR2 YNFKEQ. CDR3: CASSEGGLTEAFF. The CDR3 bases are TGTGCCAGCAGTGAGGGGGGGCTCACTGAAGCTTTCTTT.

The rearrangement uses TRBV19 and TRBJ2-7; TRBD1 might be the D (6 bases). V lost 2 bases and J 2 bases, leaving 10 bases between the germline ends. CDR1 is LNHDA and CDR2 is SQIVND in the germline V gene (reference sequence). The CDR3 length is 14 residues. The CDR3 coding sequence is TGTGCCAGTAGTATACGGGACACGACCTACGAGCAGTACTTC. Its protein product is CASSIRDTTYEQYF.

The chain uses TRBV30 and TRBJ2-3, with D possibly being TRBD2 (7 bases). Germline V gene data show CDR1 as GTSNPN and CDR2 as SVGIG (reference sequence). V dropped 5 bases and J dropped 4 bases, with 22 bases sitting between them. The CDR3 contains 16 residues. CDR3 in DNA: TGTGCCTGGGGGAAACAGGGAGGGAGGGGCCCAGATACGCAGTATTTT. As protein: CAWGKQGGRGPDTQYF.

The chain is built from TRBV7-2 and TRBJ2-3, with 15 bases lining up with TRBD2. CDR1 is SGHTA and CDR2 is FQGNSA in the germline V gene. This CDR3 spans 19 amino acids. After removal of 2 bases from V and 1 base from J, the junction contained 7 bases not matched to a gene. CDR3 sequence: CASSLYRTSGGAGTDTQYF. The CDR3 DNA sequence: TGTGCCAGCAGCTTATATCGGACTAGCGGGGGGGCCGGCACAGATACGCAGTATTTT.

CDR3 residues: CASSLELAGYWETQYF. CDR3 nucleotide sequence: TGTGCCAGCAGCTTGGAACTAGCGGGATATTGGGAGACCCAGTACTTC. This chain uses TRBV5-6 with TRBJ2-5; TRBD2 matches 10 bases. J was trimmed by 5 bases and V by 0 bases; bases with no gene match: 7. Looked up from germline, CDR1 is SGHDT and CDR2 is YYEEEE. This CDR3 is 16 amino acids long.

The J gene is TRBJ2-7, the V gene TRBV28; possibly TRBD1 for D (6 bases). The CDR3 is made up of 13 amino acids. V lost 6 bases and J lost 5, with 14 bases in between. CDR1 is MDHEN and CDR2 is SYDVKM in the germline V gene. In DNA, the CDR3 is TGTGCCAGCAGACAGGGAATGACTAACGAGCAGTACTTC. It is translated as CASRQGMTNEQYF.

This rearrangement joins TRBV9 to TRBJ1-2; TRBD1 agrees at 9 bases. With 3 bases clipped from V and 8 bases from J, the junction kept 5 bases outside the gene matches. This CDR3 has 13 amino acids. CDR1 and CDR2 from the germline V gene are SGDLS and YYNGEE. This CDR3 is CASSGRTGVGYTF. DNA of the CDR3: TGTGCCAGCAGCGGACGGACAGGGGTCGGCTACACCTTC.